This TCR beta chain was sequenced in a study of PD-1 blockade in classical Hodgkin lymphoma. Study at large: A 3 mg/kg intravenous dose of nivolumab was received by patients every 2 weeks.

CDR1 is MGHDK and CDR2 is SYGVNS in the germline V gene. The CDR3 totals 13 residues. The ends were cut back, 1 base at V and 12 bases at J, with 13 bases in the middle. Regarding the study as a whole: Only CD4+ TCR diversity, not CD8+, had risen significantly by C4D1. Complete responders had baseline diversity similar to newly diagnosed patients. Repertoire differences have undefined causes, possibly disease activity or prior therapy.

A note on this clone: What it binds is not known.

The method was immunoSEQ multiplex PCR; TCRdb's version includes in-frame clones alone and lacks a portion of them. The sample has some 15,000 clones; 78% are singletons. Brentuximab vedotin exposure varied among the patients, all of whom had relapsed after autologous stem cell transplantation. Source: peripheral blood mononuclear cells (PBMCs), taken before the second cycle of nivolumab. The receptor was isolated from a human donor with classical Hodgkin lymphoma. The J gene is TRBJ2-1, the V gene TRBV25-1; a weak D match, TRBD2 (6 bases). The CDR3 region is CASSEWGEVSQFF. The DNA of the CDR3 is TGTGCCAGCAGTGAATGGGGGGAGGTATCGCAGTTCTTC.